This T cell receptor beta chain was profiled in a study of T cell repertoires in cytomegalovirus infection. The CDR3 runs 15 residues. V was clipped by 2 bases and J by 4 bases, with 12 bases between them. The germline V gene encodes CDR1 LNHNV and CDR2 YYDKDF (reference sequence). This clonotype was detected only a few times. The antigen remains undetermined. TCRdb reprocessed the reads with MiXCR, giving one entry per CDR3 protein. The sample holds approximately 1,000,000 distinct CDR3 sequences, roughly 30% seen once. This chain links TRBV15 with TRBJ1-5, with a weak D call TRBD1 (5 bases). The source was cultured CD8+ T cells from PBMCs, collected from culture after CMV antigen stimulation. This sequence was found in a human donor in good health (CMV status not recorded). Some clones in this sample may be carry-over from other donors' samples. The CDR3: CATSRLGLPNQPQHF. The CDR3 DNA follows: TGTGCCACCAGCAGACTGGGACTACCAAATCAGCCCCAGCATTTT. Based on the CDR3 plus reference TRBV15 and TRBJ1-5, the full variable domain is DAMVIQNPRYQVTQFGKPVTLSCSQTLNHNVMYWYQQKSSQAPKLLFHYYDKDFNNEADTPDNFQSRRPNTSFCFLDIRSPGLGDTAMYLCATSRLGLPNQPQHFGDGTRLSIL.